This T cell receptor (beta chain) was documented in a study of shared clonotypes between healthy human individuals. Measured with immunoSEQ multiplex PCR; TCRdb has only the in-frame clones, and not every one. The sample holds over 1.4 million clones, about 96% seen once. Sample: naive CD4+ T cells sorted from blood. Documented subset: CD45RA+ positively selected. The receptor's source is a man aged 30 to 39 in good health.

The CDR3 DNA sequence: TGTGCCAGCAGTACGGGAGCTGGGGCCAACGTCCTGACTTTC. Protein sequence: CASSTGAGANVLTF. J is TRBJ2-6 and V is TRBV28, with a tentative D call TRBD2 (6 bases). V lost 5 bases and J 2 bases, leaving 7 bases between the germline ends. This CDR3 comprises 14 residues. Germline CDR1 is MDHEN and CDR2 is SYDVKM.